There are a few counts of the clone carrying this TCR beta chain. Its antigen is still unknown. These data come from a study of spatial heterogeneity in lung cancer. About the research overall: Strong correlation linked TCR transcript counts in tumor regions to a T cell module score derived from matched bulk RNA-seq. Findings and caveats of the study: Tumor mutation counts were tracked by expanded intratumoral alpha and beta TCR counts.

As for time point: sample taken at primary tumor resection. Tumor, nontumor lung or frozen PBMC supplied whole RNA that was sequenced unsorted. Every TCR cDNA molecule bore a unique molecular identifier. Via MiXCR, TCRdb re-called the 5' RACE reads, giving one row per CDR3 protein. In the table there are roughly 4,000 distinct CDR3 sequences, about 5.2% of which are singletons. Trimming removed 7 bases from V and 5 bases from J; junction bases left unmatched: 5. The CDR3 is made up of 13 amino acids. V is TRBV12-3 or TRBV12-4 and J is TRBJ1-1; 9 nucleotides line up with TRBD1. The specimen was lung tumor tissue, collected at surgery. The clonotype was recovered from a female donor with early-stage non-small cell lung cancer. The CDR3 DNA follows: TGTGCCAGCACCCGACAGGGGGGGACTGAAGCTTTCTTT. Residues: CASTRQGGTEAFF.